The next 2 T cell receptor beta chains were all read from a single sample in a study of T cells in women clearing cervical HPV infection. Clones were sequenced by immunoSEQ multiplex PCR, and TCRdb holds only the in-frame ones, with some missing. This table lists tens of thousands of clones. The sequenced material came from blood buffy coat. Receptors originate from a woman aged 18-70 years with a cervical HPV16 infection that either progressed to CIN3+ or cleared (not recorded which).

Notes on this clone: The CDR3 extends 3 residues past the end of the read, so its final part is completed from the germline J gene. V usage is TRBV6-4 and J usage is TRBJ1-2; D is ambiguous. The V gene lost 1 base and the J gene lost 4 bases, with 10 bases spanning the gap. CDR1 MRHNA and CDR2 SNTAGT come from the germline V gene. The CDR3 sequence is 14 residues long. Incomplete CDR3 DNA: TGTGCCAGCAGTGACTTGGGTACGGGCTATGGC. Translated, it gives CASSDLGTGYG. In full, the CDR3 reads CASSDLGTGYGYTF.

As regards this clone: Read sequence stops 3 residues before the CDR3 end, and the germline J gene provides the missing end. The J gene is TRBJ2-2, the V gene TRBV20-1; 12 bases align to TRBD1. The CDR3 extends over 18 amino acids. Germline CDR1 reads DFQATT; CDR2 reads SNEGSKA (reference sequence). The CDR3 DNA, read in part, is TGCAGTGCTAGAGAGACGGGACAGGGGGCGGGGAGGAATTCACCG. Protein product: CSARETGQGAGRNSP. The whole CDR3 sequence is CSARETGQGAGRNSPLFF.